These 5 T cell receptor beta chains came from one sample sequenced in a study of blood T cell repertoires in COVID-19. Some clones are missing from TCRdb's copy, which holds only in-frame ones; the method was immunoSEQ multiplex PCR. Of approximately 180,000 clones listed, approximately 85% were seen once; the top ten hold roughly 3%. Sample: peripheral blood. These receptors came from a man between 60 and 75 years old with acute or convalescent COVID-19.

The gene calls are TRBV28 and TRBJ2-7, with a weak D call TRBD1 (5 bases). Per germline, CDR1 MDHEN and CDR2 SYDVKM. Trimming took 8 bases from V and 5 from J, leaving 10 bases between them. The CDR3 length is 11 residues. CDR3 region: CASQGYHEQYF. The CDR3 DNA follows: TGTGCCAGCCAGGGTTACCACGAGCAGTACTTC.

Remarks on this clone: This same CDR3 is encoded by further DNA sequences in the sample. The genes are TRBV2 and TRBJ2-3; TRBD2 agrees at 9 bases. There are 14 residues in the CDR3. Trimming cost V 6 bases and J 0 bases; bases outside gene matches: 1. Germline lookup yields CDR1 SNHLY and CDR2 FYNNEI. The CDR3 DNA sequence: TGTGCCAGCAGGCTAGCGGGAAGCACAGATACGCAGTATTTT. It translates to CASRLAGSTDTQYF.

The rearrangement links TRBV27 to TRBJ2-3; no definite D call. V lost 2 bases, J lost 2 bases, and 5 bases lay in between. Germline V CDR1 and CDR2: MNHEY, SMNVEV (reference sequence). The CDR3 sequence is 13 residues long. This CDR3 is CASSLRSTDTQYF. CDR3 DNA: TGTGCCAGCAGTTTACGGTCCACAGATACGCAGTATTTT.

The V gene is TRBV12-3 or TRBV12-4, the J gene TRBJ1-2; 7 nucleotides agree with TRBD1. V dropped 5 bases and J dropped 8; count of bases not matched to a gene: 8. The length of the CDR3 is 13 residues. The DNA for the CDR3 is TGTGCCAGCAGTGAGACAGGGCACCGGGGCTACACCTTC. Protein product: CASSETGHRGYTF.

The chain's CDR3 is CASSTSQETQYF. In DNA, the CDR3 is TGTGCCAGCAGCACTAGCCAAGAGACCCAGTACTTC. This chain links TRBV7-2 with TRBJ2-5, with D tentatively TRBD2 (5 bases). This CDR3 region has 12 residues. Trimming removed 5 bases from V and 1 base from J, with 5 bases in between. Germline CDR1 reads SGHTA; CDR2 reads FQGNSA.